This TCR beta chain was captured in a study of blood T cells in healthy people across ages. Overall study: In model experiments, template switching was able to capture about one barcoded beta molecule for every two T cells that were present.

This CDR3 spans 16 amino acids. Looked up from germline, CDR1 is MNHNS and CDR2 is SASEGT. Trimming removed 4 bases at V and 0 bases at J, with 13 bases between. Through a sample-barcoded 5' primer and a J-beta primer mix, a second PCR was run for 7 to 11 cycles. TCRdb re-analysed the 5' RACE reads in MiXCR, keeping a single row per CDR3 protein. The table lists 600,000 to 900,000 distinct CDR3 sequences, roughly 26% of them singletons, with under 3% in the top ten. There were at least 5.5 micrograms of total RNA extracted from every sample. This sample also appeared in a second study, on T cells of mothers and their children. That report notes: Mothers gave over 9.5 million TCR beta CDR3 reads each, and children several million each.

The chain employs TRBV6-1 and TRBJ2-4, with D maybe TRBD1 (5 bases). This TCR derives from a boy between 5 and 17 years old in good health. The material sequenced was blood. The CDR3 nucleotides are TGTGCCAGCAGTGGAAGGGGATTTCTAGCCAAAAACATTCAGTACTTC. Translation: CASSGRGFLAKNIQYF.